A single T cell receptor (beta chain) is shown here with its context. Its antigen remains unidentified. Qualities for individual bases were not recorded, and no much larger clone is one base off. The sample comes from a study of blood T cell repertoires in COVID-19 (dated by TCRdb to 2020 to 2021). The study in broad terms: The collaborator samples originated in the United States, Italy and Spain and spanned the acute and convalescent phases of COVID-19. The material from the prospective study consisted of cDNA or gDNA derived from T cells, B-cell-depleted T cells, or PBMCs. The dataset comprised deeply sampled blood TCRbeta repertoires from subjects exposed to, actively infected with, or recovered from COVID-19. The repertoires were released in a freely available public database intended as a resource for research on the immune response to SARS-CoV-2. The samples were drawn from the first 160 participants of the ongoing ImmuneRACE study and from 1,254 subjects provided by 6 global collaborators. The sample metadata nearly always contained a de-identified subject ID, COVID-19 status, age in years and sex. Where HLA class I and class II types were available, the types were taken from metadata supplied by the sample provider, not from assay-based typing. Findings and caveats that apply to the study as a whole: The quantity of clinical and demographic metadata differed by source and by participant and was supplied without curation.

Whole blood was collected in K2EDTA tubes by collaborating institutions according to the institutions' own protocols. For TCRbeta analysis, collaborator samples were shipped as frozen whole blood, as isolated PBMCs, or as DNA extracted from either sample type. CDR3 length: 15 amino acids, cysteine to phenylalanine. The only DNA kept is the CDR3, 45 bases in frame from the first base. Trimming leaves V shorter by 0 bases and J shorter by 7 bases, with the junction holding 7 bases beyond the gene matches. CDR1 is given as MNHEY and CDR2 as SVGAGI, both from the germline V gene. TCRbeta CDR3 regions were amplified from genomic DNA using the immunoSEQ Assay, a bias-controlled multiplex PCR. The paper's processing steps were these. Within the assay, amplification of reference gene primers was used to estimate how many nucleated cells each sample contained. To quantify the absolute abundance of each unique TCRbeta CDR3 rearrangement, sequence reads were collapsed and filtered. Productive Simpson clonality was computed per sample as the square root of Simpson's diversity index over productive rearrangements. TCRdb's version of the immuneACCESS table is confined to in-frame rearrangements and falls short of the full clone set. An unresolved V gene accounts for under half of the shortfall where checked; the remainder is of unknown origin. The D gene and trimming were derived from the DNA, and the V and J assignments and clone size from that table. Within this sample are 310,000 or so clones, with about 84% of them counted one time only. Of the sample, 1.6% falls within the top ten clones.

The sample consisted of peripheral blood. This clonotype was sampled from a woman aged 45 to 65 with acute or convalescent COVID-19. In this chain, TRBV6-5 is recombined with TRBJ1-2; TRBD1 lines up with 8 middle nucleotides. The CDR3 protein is CASSYSRTGMSGYTF. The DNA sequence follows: TGTGCCAGCAGTTACTCGCGGACAGGGATGAGTGGCTACACCTTC.